This TCR beta chain emerged from a study of cytomegalovirus exposure and HLA in healthy donors. Whole-study results and caveats: Altogether, more than 150 TCR beta chains were recorded as cytomegalovirus-associated. A classifier reportedly called cytomegalovirus status with high sensitivity and specificity.

The CDR3 is 13 amino acids. Per germline, CDR1 MDHEN and CDR2 SYDVKM. The germline V and J ends were trimmed by 6 bases and 3 bases, with 9 bases remaining between them. On this clone: What it binds is not known.

TCRdb's copy holds only in-frame clones and misses some; the assay was immunoSEQ multiplex PCR. Of tens of thousands of clones listed, 70% to 90% are singletons. The rearrangement joins TRBV28 to TRBJ2-1; weak D call: TRBD2 (6 bases). The sample consisted of PBMCs. The TCR was taken from a woman aged 18 to 35 in good health and CMV-seropositive. The CDR3 is CASRGTYYNEQFF. The CDR3 DNA is TGTGCCAGCAGGGGGACTTACTACAATGAGCAGTTCTTC.